The rows below give T cell receptor beta chains drawn from one sample of a study of blood T cell repertoires in COVID-19. Here immunoSEQ multiplex PCR was the method, and the copy in TCRdb shows in-frame clones only, minus some. The repertoire has 200,000 or so clones, around 86% of them found once; the top ten carry about 4.8%. Specimen: peripheral blood. The receptor set was obtained from a man between 45 and 60 years old with acute or convalescent COVID-19. Both conserved end residues are part of each CDR3. D genes are given only for firm matches. Size values are once, few and many counts, or a class for expanded clones, and some rows have none.

D gene,J gene,clone size,V gene,CDR3 protein,CDR3 DNA
TRBD1,TRBJ1-1,-,TRBV6-2/TRBV6-3,CASSYSSGQGARWNTEAFF,TGTGCCAGCAGTTACTCTTCGGGACAGGGGGCGCGTTGGAACACTGAAGCTTTCTTT
-,TRBJ2-7,once,TRBV27,CASIGGYEQYF,TGTGCCAGCATAGGAGGCTACGAGCAGTACTTC
-,TRBJ2-4,-,TRBV5-4,CASSFDSQAKNIQYF,TGTGCCAGCAGCTTCGACAGCCAAGCCAAAAACATTCAGTACTTC
-,TRBJ2-7,-,TRBV9,CASSVEGPNEQYF,TGTGCCAGCAGCGTGGAGGGGCCAAACGAGCAGTACTTC
TRBD1,TRBJ1-1,-,TRBV4-2,CASSQDSPRDRGLAFF,TGTGCCAGCAGCCAAGATTCCCCTCGGGACAGGGGGTTGGCTTTCTTT
-,TRBJ1-6,few,TRBV3-1/TRBV3-2,CASSQQLQRASYNSPLHF,TGTGCCAGCAGCCAACAGCTGCAGCGGGCGTCCTATAATTCACCCCTCCACTTT
-,TRBJ1-5,-,TRBV3-1/TRBV3-2,CASSQGGAHSNQPQHF,TGTGCCAGCAGCCAAGGGGGAGCACATAGCAATCAGCCCCAGCATTTT
-,TRBJ1-1,-,TRBV9,CASSVAPGDTEAFF,TGTGCCAGCAGCGTAGCCCCCGGGGACACTGAAGCTTTCTTT
-,TRBJ1-3,once,TRBV18,CASSPGQEGLSGNTIYF,TGTGCCAGCTCACCGGGGCAGGAGGGGCTCTCTGGAAACACCATATATTTT
-,TRBJ1-4,-,TRBV27,CASSFSRSNEKLFF,TGTGCCAGCAGTTTTTCCCGGAGTAATGAAAAACTGTTTTTT
TRBD1,TRBJ2-2,-,TRBV6-5,CASRPTGARTGELFF,TGTGCCAGCAGACCCACAGGGGCGAGGACCGGGGAGCTGTTTTTT
TRBD1,TRBJ2-1,-,TRBV5-5,CAHGTGSYNEQFF,TGTGCCCACGGGACAGGGTCCTACAATGAGCAGTTCTTC
-,TRBJ2-1,-,TRBV3-1/TRBV3-2,CASSHTTESSYNEQFF,TGTGCCAGCAGCCACACGACGGAGAGCTCCTACAATGAGCAGTTCTTC
TRBD1,TRBJ2-1,-,TRBV11-2,CASSLGRQGDEQFF,TGTGCCAGCAGCTTAGGGAGACAGGGGGACGAGCAGTTCTTC
-,TRBJ2-7,-,TRBV11-2,CASSLAGIEQYF,TGTGCCAGCAGCTTAGCGGGGATCGAGCAGTACTTC
-,TRBJ1-1,-,TRBV5-4,CASSSQGVETEAFF,TGTGCCAGCAGCTCCCAGGGCGTTGAAACTGAAGCTTTCTTT
-,TRBJ1-2,-,TRBV5-1,CASSPTANYGYTF,TGCGCCAGCAGCCCGACAGCTAACTATGGCTACACCTTC
TRBD1,TRBJ1-6,-,TRBV7-2,CASSPDRGSSPLHF,TGTGCCAGCAGCCCCGACAGGGGAAGTTCACCCCTCCACTTT
-,TRBJ2-7,-,TRBV12-5,CASGLYYEQYF,TGTGCTAGTGGCCTCTACTACGAGCAGTACTTC
-,TRBJ1-2,-,TRBV5-1,CASSPGQLNYGYTF,TGCGCCAGCAGCCCTGGACAGTTGAACTATGGCTACACCTTC
TRBD1,TRBJ1-3,once,TRBV4-1,CASSQVGRGTGNTIYF,TGCGCCAGCAGCCAAGTGGGCAGGGGGACTGGAAACACCATATATTTT
TRBD2,TRBJ2-7,few,TRBV27,CASSGKAGGTYEQYF,TGTGCCAGCAGTGGAAAAGCGGGGGGGACATACGAGCAGTACTTC
-,TRBJ2-3,-,TRBV7-9,CASSLGGIPDTQYF,TGTGCCAGCAGCTTAGGAGGGATCCCAGATACGCAGTATTTT
TRBD2,TRBJ2-2,-,TRBV6-6,CASSYRGGNTGELFF,TGTGCCAGCAGTTACCGGGGGGGGAACACCGGGGAGCTGTTTTTT
-,TRBJ2-7,-,TRBV27,CASSPLEGSSYEQYF,TGTGCCAGCAGTCCCCTGGAGGGAAGCTCCTACGAGCAGTACTTC
TRBD1,TRBJ2-3,once,TRBV4-1,CASSPHPTGSTDTQYF,TGCGCCAGCAGCCCCCATCCGACAGGGAGCACAGATACGCAGTATTTT
TRBD1,TRBJ2-7,-,TRBV11-2,CASSSRQGWYEQYF,TGTGCCAGCAGCTCCCGACAGGGGTGGTACGAGCAGTACTTC
TRBD1,TRBJ2-7,-,TRBV4-1,CASSQVGQYSYEQYF,TGCGCCAGCAGCCAGGTGGGACAGTATTCCTACGAGCAGTACTTC
TRBD2,TRBJ2-1,-,TRBV6-5,CATRTSGLYNEQFF,TGTGCCACCCGGACTAGCGGGCTGTACAATGAGCAGTTCTTC
-,TRBJ1-2,-,TRBV5-4,CASSLGTEGLGYTF,TGTGCCAGCAGCCTCGGCACGGAGGGGCTTGGCTACACCTTC
-,TRBJ1-2,-,TRBV5-5,CASTTHGERYGYTF,TGTGCCAGCACCACGCACGGGGAACGCTATGGCTACACCTTC
TRBD1,TRBJ1-5,-,TRBV6-5,CASSRGQGGQPQHF,TGTGCCAGCAGCCGGGGACAGGGAGGGCAGCCCCAGCATTTT
TRBD2,TRBJ2-7,-,TRBV29-1,CSVGWETSREQYF,TGCAGCGTTGGTTGGGAGACTAGCCGCGAGCAGTACTTC
-,TRBJ2-1,-,TRBV2,CASTQGLYNEQFF,TGTGCCAGCACACAGGGCCTCTACAATGAGCAGTTCTTC
TRBD1,TRBJ1-5,-,TRBV2,CASSESGQRSNQPQHF,TGTGCCAGCAGTGAATCGGGACAGAGATCAAATCAGCCCCAGCATTTT
-,TRBJ2-7,-,TRBV11-3,CASSPGGAGPNEQYF,TGTGCCAGCAGCCCAGGAGGGGCAGGGCCGAACGAGCAGTACTTC
-,TRBJ2-3,-,TRBV19,CASSSQAGTDTQYF,TGTGCCAGTAGTTCGCAGGCCGGCACAGATACGCAGTATTTT
-,TRBJ1-2,-,TRBV5-6,CASSLGRGYGYGYTF,TGTGCCAGCAGCTTGGGTAGGGGATACGGCTATGGCTACACCTTC
TRBD2,TRBJ2-3,-,TRBV19,CASSIVSSGATDTQYF,TGTGCCAGTAGTATAGTATCTAGCGGGGCCACAGATACGCAGTATTTT
TRBD1,TRBJ2-7,-,TRBV27,CASSSIRGLYEQYF,TGTGCCAGCAGTTCTATTAGGGGGCTCTACGAGCAGTACTTC
-,TRBJ1-2,-,TRBV19,CASSMGGLEANYGYTF,TGTGCCAGTAGTATGGGGGGACTTGAGGCTAACTATGGCTACACCTTC
-,TRBJ1-1,-,TRBV3-1/TRBV3-2,CASSRQTNTEAFF,TGTGCCAGCAGCCGACAGACGAACACTGAAGCTTTCTTT
-,TRBJ1-5,-,TRBV6-6,CASSPQGSRGNQPQHF,TGTGCCAGCAGTCCTCAGGGGAGTAGGGGCAATCAGCCCCAGCATTTT
TRBD1,TRBJ1-2,-,TRBV29-1,CSVAGTGGAYGYTF,TGCAGCGTAGCCGGGACAGGGGGCGCCTATGGCTACACCTTC
-,TRBJ2-1,-,TRBV3-1/TRBV3-2,CASSHSASSYNEQFF,TGTGCCAGCAGCCATTCCGCTAGCTCCTACAATGAGCAGTTCTTC
TRBD1,TRBJ1-5,-,TRBV27,CASSAYRGHDQPQHF,TGTGCCAGCAGTGCATACAGGGGGCACGATCAGCCCCAGCATTTT
TRBD1,TRBJ1-4,-,TRBV5-1,CASSTGQGKEKLFF,TGCGCCAGTTCTACCGGACAGGGGAAGGAAAAACTGTTTTTT
-,TRBJ1-1,-,TRBV19,CASNGGEAFF,TGTGCCAGTAACGGAGGTGAAGCTTTCTTT
TRBD1,TRBJ1-1,-,TRBV2,CASSVGDRGNAFF,TGTGCCAGCAGTGTAGGTGACAGGGGAAATGCTTTCTTT
-,TRBJ2-7,-,TRBV7-9,CASSLARDYEQYF,TGTGCCAGCAGCTTGGCCAGGGACTACGAGCAGTACTTC
TRBD1,TRBJ2-7,-,TRBV19,CASSRRQGEQYF,TGTGCCAGTAGTCGCCGACAGGGCGAGCAGTACTTC
TRBD1,TRBJ1-1,-,TRBV5-8,CASSYRGPNTEAFF,TGTGCCAGCAGCTACAGGGGGCCGAACACTGAAGCTTTCTTT
TRBD1,TRBJ2-5,-,TRBV10-3,CAISEGTGVQETQYF,TGTGCCATCAGTGAGGGGACAGGGGTTCAAGAGACCCAGTACTTC
-,TRBJ1-2,-,TRBV2,CASSEGRASGYTF,TGTGCCAGCAGTGAAGGCAGGGCAAGTGGCTACACCTTC
-,TRBJ1-1,-,TRBV9,CASTRILNTEAFF,TGTGCCAGCACGAGGATCCTGAACACTGAAGCTTTCTTT